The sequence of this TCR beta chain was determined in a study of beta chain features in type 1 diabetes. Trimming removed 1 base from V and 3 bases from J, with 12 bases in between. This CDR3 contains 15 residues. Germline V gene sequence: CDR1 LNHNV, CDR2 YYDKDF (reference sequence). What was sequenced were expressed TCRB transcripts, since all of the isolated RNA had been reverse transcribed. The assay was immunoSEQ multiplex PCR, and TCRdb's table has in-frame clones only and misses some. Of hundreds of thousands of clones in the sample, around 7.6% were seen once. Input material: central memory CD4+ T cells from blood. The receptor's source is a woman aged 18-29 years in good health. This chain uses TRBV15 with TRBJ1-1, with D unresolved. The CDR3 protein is CATSRAGQLDTEAFF. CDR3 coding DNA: TGTGCCACCAGCAGAGCTGGCCAGTTAGACACTGAAGCTTTCTTT.